Below are 5 T cell receptor beta chains sequenced from a single sample in a study of T cell repertoires in cytomegalovirus infection. No antigen has been assigned to these receptors. TCRdb ran MiXCR on the reads and lists one entry per CDR3 protein. The sample shows a few hundred thousand distinct CDR3 sequences, around 25% of them seen only once. The sequencing here drew on cultured PBMCs, taken from culture after CMV antigen stimulation. The receptors originated from a human donor in good health (CMV status not recorded). Some clones in this sample may be carry-over from other donors' samples.

J is TRBJ1-1 and V is TRBV7-6, with TRBD1 matching 9 bases. The V segment lost 5 bases and the J segment 5 bases; nucleotides outside the gene matches: 9. The CDR3 contains 15 residues. CDR1 is SGHVS and CDR2 is FNYEAQ in the germline V gene. The CDR3 DNA sequence: TGTGCCAGCAGCCCGGGACAGGGAACGGGGACTGAAGCTTTCTTT. It translates to CASSPGQGTGTEAFF.

The chain links TRBV10-3 to TRBJ2-5; TRBD1 matches 7 bases. The germline V gene encodes CDR1 ENHRY and CDR2 SYGVKD. The CDR3 loop spans 14 amino acids. Trimming removed 0 bases from V and 4 bases from J; junction bases left unmatched: 2. CDR3 bases: TGTGCCATCAGTGAGTCGGCAGGGGGAGAGACCCAGTACTTC. Its translation: CAISESAGGETQYF.

This chain connects TRBV5-5 to TRBJ1-6; a possible D gene is TRBD1 (6 bases). Trimming removed 0 bases from V and 10 bases from J, with 23 bases in between. This CDR3 is 18 amino acids long. CDR1 is SGHKS and CDR2 is YYEKEE in the germline V gene (reference sequence). This chain's CDR3 is CASSLVDPGANRGSPLHF. CDR3 bases: TGTGCCAGCAGCTTGGTCGACCCAGGGGCAAACCGGGGATCACCCCTCCACTTT.

J is TRBJ2-5 and V is TRBV19; 10 bases agree with TRBD2. Germline V gene data show CDR1 as LNHDA and CDR2 as SQIVND (reference sequence). After removal of 1 base from V and 2 bases from J, the junction contained 4 bases not matched to a gene. The CDR3 spans 16 residues. Here the CDR3 reads CASSIASGSQQETQYF. CDR3 coding DNA: TGTGCCAGTAGTATAGCTAGCGGGAGCCAACAAGAGACCCAGTACTTC.

This clonotype was detected a few times. The chain joins TRBV11-2 to TRBJ1-1; D call uncertain. Trimming removed 1 base at V and 5 bases at J, with 8 bases between. Per germline, CDR1 SGHAT and CDR2 FQNNGV. This CDR3 spans 13 amino acids. For the CDR3, the DNA is TGTGCCAGCAGCTTAGGGTTCGCTACTGAAGCTTTCTTT. Amino acid sequence: CASSLGFATEAFF.